A selection of T cell receptor beta chains follows, all from one sample in a study of prognosis after radiotherapy for stage I lung cancer. MiXCR was run by TCRdb on the multiplex PCR reads, yielding one entry per CDR3 protein. Here the sample spans 20,000 to 25,000 distinct CDR3 sequences, approximately 45% being singletons. The input for sequencing was PBMCs, taken before or after stereotactic body radiation therapy (not recorded which). Receptors originate from a donor older than 45 with non-small cell lung cancer. Both conserved end residues are part of each CDR3. The D gene is left open where the match is weak. Clone size is given for some rows only: seen once, a few or many times, or a class if the clone is expanded.

size	V	D	J	DNA	CDR3
.	TRBV18	TRBD1	TRBJ2-4	TGTGCCAGCTCACCTACGACAGGGAAGGGGAACATTCAGTACTTC	CASSPTTGKGNIQYF
.	TRBV5-6	.	TRBJ1-2	TGTGCCAGCACCCTCGTAGAAGGAGGATCCTATGGCTACACCTTC	CASTLVEGGSYGYTF
once	TRBV7-3	TRBD1	TRBJ2-7	TGTGCCAGCAGCTTAACGAGGACAGGGTCTTCCTACGAGCAGTACTTC	CASSLTRTGSSYEQYF
.	TRBV28	.	TRBJ1-2	TGTGCCAGCAGTTTTAATTCTCGGTCGGATCATGACTATGGCTACACCTTC	CASSFNSRSDHDYGYTF
.	TRBV24-1	.	TRBJ2-1	TGTGCCACCAGTGATCGCGGCGCGCCGTCCTACAATGAGCAGTTCTTC	CATSDRGAPSYNEQFF
many	TRBV7-9	.	TRBJ2-3	TGTGCCAGCAGCCCCAGACGCGGAGATACGCAGTATTTT	CASSPRRGDTQYF
many	TRBV5-1	.	TRBJ2-7	TGCGCCAGCAGCCAATCGGGGTTGTCCTACGAGCAGTACTTC	CASSQSGLSYEQYF
.	TRBV12-3/TRBV12-4	.	TRBJ1-4	TGTGCCAGCAGTTTAGGAATCAATAATGAAAAACTGTTTTTT	CASSLGINNEKLFF
.	TRBV5-1	.	TRBJ2-7	TGCGTCAGCAGCTTGGTTTTAGGTGTTTACGAGCAGTACTTC	CVSSLVLGVYEQYF
many	TRBV7-6	.	TRBJ2-5	TGTGCCAGCAGCTTATTTACAGGGCAAGAGACCCAGTACTTC	CASSLFTGQETQYF
many	TRBV18	TRBD2	TRBJ2-7	TGTGCCAGCTCACGTTACGGGACTAGCGGATCCTACGAGCAGTACTTC	CASSRYGTSGSYEQYF
many	TRBV19	.	TRBJ2-3	TGTGCCAGTGGACAAAACGGTGGTGCGGATACGCAGTATTTT	CASGQNGGADTQYF
.	TRBV27	TRBD1	TRBJ1-5	TGTGCCAGCAGTTTAATCACAGGGGCCCTTAGCAATCAGCCCCGGCATTTT	CASSLITGALSNQPRHF
many	TRBV7-2	.	TRBJ2-5	TGTGCCAGCAGCTTAGTTTCTTCAGACCGTGAGACCCAGTACTTC	CASSLVSSDRETQYF
.	TRBV3-1	.	TRBJ1-6	TGTGCCAGCAGCCCTGCCCGCGGGGATTCACCCCTCCACTTT	CASSPARGDSPLHF
many	TRBV4-1	.	TRBJ2-7	TGCGCCAGCAGCCAACTCCTCACAGGAAACGGCCACGAGCAGTACTTC	CASSQLLTGNGHEQYF
few	TRBV20-1	.	TRBJ2-5	TGCAGTGCTGAGGGACACCTGACTAACCAAGAGACCCAGTACTTC	CSAEGHLTNQETQYF
many	TRBV30	TRBD1	TRBJ2-2	TGTGCCTGGAGTGTAAAAGGGGGCTCCGGGGAGCTGTTTTTT	CAWSVKGGSGELFF
.	TRBV28	TRBD1	TRBJ1-5	TGTGCCATGAGAGGGACAGGGGCTGGGCAGCCCCAGCATTTT	CAMRGTGAGQPQHF
.	TRBV20-1	.	TRBJ2-4	TGCAGTGCTAGAGATCAGGAGAAAGCCAAAAACATTCAGTACTTC	CSARDQEKAKNIQYF
many	TRBV5-1	.	TRBJ2-5	TGCGCCAGCAGCTTGAGAGGTGGGTCAGAGACCCAGTACTTC	CASSLRGGSETQYF
few	TRBV6-1	TRBD1	TRBJ2-2	TGTGCCAGCAGCCTCGGGACAGGGGACACCGGGGAGCTGTTTTTT	CASSLGTGDTGELFF
many	TRBV20-1	TRBD2	TRBJ2-7	TGCAGTGCTAGTACTAGCGGGGGGCCCGTTAGTTTC	CSASTSGGPVSF
many	TRBV20-1	TRBD1	TRBJ1-3	TGCAGTGCAACCGACAGGGTTCGTGGAAACACCATATATTTT	CSATDRVRGNTIYF
.	TRBV18	.	TRBJ1-1	TGTGCCAGCTATGGATCGGTGAACACTGAAGCTTTCTTT	CASYGSVNTEAFF
many	TRBV9	.	TRBJ1-5	TGTGCCAGCAGCTCCGATAACAATCAGCCCCAGCATTTT	CASSSDNNQPQHF
medium-sized	TRBV18	.	TRBJ1-5	TGTGCCAGCTCACCGTACGGCAATCAGCCCCAGCATTTT	CASSPYGNQPQHF
many	TRBV5-1	TRBD2	TRBJ2-7	TGCGCCAGCAGCTTGAGCGGGAGGGGGCGAAGCAAGCAGTACTTC	CASSLSGRGRSKQYF
medium-sized	TRBV28	TRBD1	TRBJ2-2	TGTGCCAGCAGTTTACGGAAGACAGGGGGACTCACCGGGGAGCTGTTTTTT	CASSLRKTGGLTGELFF
many	TRBV2	TRBD1	TRBJ1-2	TGTGCCAGCAGTGCTTCTGACAGGGGGAGTGACTACACCTTC	CASSASDRGSDYTF
.	TRBV20-1	.	TRBJ2-1	TGCAGTTCTAGATCCGGGGTCTACAATGAGCAGTTCTTC	CSSRSGVYNEQFF
few	TRBV6-5	.	TRBJ2-6	TGTGCCAGCAGTTACATGGGAGTCCTGACTTTC	CASSYMGVLTF
many	TRBV12-3/TRBV12-4	.	TRBJ2-7	TGTGCCAGCAGTCAGGGATATGCTTCTAGCTACGAGCAGTACTTC	CASSQGYASSYEQYF
.	TRBV20-1	TRBD2	TRBJ2-3	TGCAGTGCCATTAGCGGGGGGCGCACAGATACGCAGTATTTT	CSAISGGRTDTQYF
many	TRBV11-3	TRBD2	TRBJ2-7	TGTGCCAGCACGGGGAGGGTAGTGTACTCGATTTACGAGCAGTACTTC	CASTGRVVYSIYEQYF
once	TRBV2	.	TRBJ1-2	TGTGCCAGCAGTGCTGACAATATTGATGGCTACACCTTC	CASSADNIDGYTF
.	TRBV27	.	TRBJ2-7	TGTGCCAGCAGTTTGCTTGGGACATGGGGTTGGGACGAGCAGTACTTC	CASSLLGTWGWDEQYF
.	TRBV7-2	.	TRBJ2-7	TGTGCCAGCAGCTTGGGGGCGGGAGTTACCTACGAGCAGTACTTC	CASSLGAGVTYEQYF
.	TRBV2	.	TRBJ1-4	TGCGCCAGCAGTGAGTTTACGAATGCGGAAAAACTGTTTTTT	CASSEFTNAEKLFF
.	TRBV19	TRBD1	TRBJ2-7	TGTGCCAGTAGTGGGGGGACAGGGATCAACGAGCAGTACTTC	CASSGGTGINEQYF
.	TRBV5-1	.	TRBJ1-1	TGCGCCAGCAGCTTTTGTCCGGGGATGTGGACTGAAGCTTTCTTT	CASSFCPGMWTEAFF
.	TRBV5-1	TRBD2	TRBJ2-3	TGCGCCAGCAGCTTGGGACTAGCGGGGCTCACAGATACTCAGTATTTT	CASSLGLAGLTDTQYF
many	TRBV19	.	TRBJ1-1	TGTGCCAGTAGTATTAACCCCCCCACTGAAGCTTTCTTT	CASSINPPTEAFF
many	TRBV5-5	.	TRBJ1-6	TGTGCCAGCAGGAGGGAGGGATTTGATTCACCCCTCCACTTT	CASRREGFDSPLHF
once	TRBV7-2	TRBD2	TRBJ2-3	TGTGTCAGCAGCTTAGGGAGGACTAGCGTGAGGGCAGATACGCAGTATTTT	CVSSLGRTSVRADTQYF
many	TRBV19	.	TRBJ1-2	TGTGCCAGTGCCTTGGAGGGTGGCTATGGCTACACCTTC	CASALEGGYGYTF
.	TRBV12-3/TRBV12-4	.	TRBJ1-3	TGTGCCAGCAGCTTAGGGGAGAGCTCTGGAAACACCATACATTTT	CASSLGESSGNTIHF
.	TRBV6-1	TRBD2	TRBJ2-7	TGTGCCAGCAGGGGACTAGCGGGGGGGCTGTACGAGCAGTACTTC	CASRGLAGGLYEQYF
.	TRBV18	.	TRBJ2-7	TGTGCCAGCTCACCAAGGGTGGCTGACGAGCAGTACTTC	CASSPRVADEQYF
many	TRBV7-8	.	TRBJ2-1	TGTGCCAGCAGCTTAGATACGTCCAGCGGGGAGCAGTTCTTC	CASSLDTSSGEQFF
.	TRBV6-2/TRBV6-3	TRBD2	TRBJ2-7	TGTGCCAGCAGTTACTGTGTTGTGGGACTAGTGGGAGGGCCGGTATCCTACGAGCAGTACTTC	CASSYCVVGLVGGPVSYEQYF